This T cell receptor (beta chain) stems from a study of blood T cell repertoires in COVID-19 (dated by TCRdb to the early 2020s). About the full investigation: Samples covering the acute and convalescent phases of COVID-19 were provided by collaborators in the United States, Italy and Spain. The prospective study material was composed of cDNA or gDNA derived from T cells, B-cell-depleted T cells, or PBMCs. The dataset comprised deeply sampled blood TCRbeta repertoires from subjects exposed to, actively infected with, or recovered from COVID-19. The repertoires were released in a freely available public database intended as a resource for research on the immune response to SARS-CoV-2. The samples were drawn from two sources: the first 160 participants of the ongoing ImmuneRACE study, and fewer than 1,500 subjects contributed by 6 global collaborators. Sample metadata almost always included a de-identified subject ID, COVID-19 status, age in years and sex. Where available, HLA class I and class II types were obtained from metadata supplied by the sample provider rather than from assay-based typing. Here is what the overall study found, with its caveats: The quantity of clinical and demographic metadata differed by source and by participant and was supplied without curation.

The immunoSEQ Assay, a bias-controlled multiplex PCR, was used to amplify TCRbeta CDR3 regions from genomic DNA. The source study handled its data this way. The number of nucleated cells in each sample was estimated by amplification of reference gene primers within the assay. Sequence reads were collapsed and filtered to measure the absolute abundance of every unique TCRbeta CDR3 rearrangement. For each sample, productive Simpson clonality was calculated as the square root of Simpson's diversity index across productive rearrangements. TCRdb took over this immuneACCESS table, retaining in-frame rearrangements with V and J assigned. Such tables are incomplete; in checked studies, under half of the missing clones stem from an unresolved V gene, and the remainder is unexplained. That table furnishes V, J and clone size, whereas the DNA furnished D and trimming. Here the sample has 110,000 to 150,000 clones; around 86% occur a single time. The top ten clonotypes cover 10% to 12% of the sample.

This clone appeared once. The antigen it binds to is not known. There are no base qualities to consult, and no much larger clone falls within one base. Enrolling through a virtual design, the prospective study's participants ranged in age from roughly 18 to 95 years and lived across roughly 24 United States geographic areas. In the prospective study, cohorts were assigned on the basis of participant-reported clinical history obtained from a screening survey and a study questionnaire. Recovered participants in ImmuneRACE Cohort 3 were defined by two consecutive negative NP/OP PCR tests, clearance by a healthcare professional, or resolution of symptoms. Each participant in the prospective study had whole blood, serum and a nasopharyngeal or oropharyngeal swab collected by mobile phlebotomists. Over a roughly 2-month period, participants in the prospective study had the option of providing additional blood draws and questionnaires. Blood samples from the prospective study were shipped frozen or at room temperature prior to DNA extraction.

Trimming takes 5 bases off V and 3 bases off J; junction bases not matched to a gene: 3. CDR1 is given as KGHDR and CDR2 as SFDVKD, both from the germline V gene. The CDR3, cysteine through phenylalanine, is 14 amino acids long. Kept here is only the CDR3 DNA, which spans 42 bases and is read in frame from base 1. Sequences were obtained from PBMCs or T cells enriched from blood (not recorded which). The V gene is TRBV24-1 and the J gene is TRBJ2-3; the central 8 bases match TRBD1. This receptor was obtained from a man between 60 and 75 years old who had recovered from COVID-19. The CDR3 region has the sequence CATSVGQGTDTQYF. The bases are TGTGCCACCAGTGTCGGACAGGGTACAGATACGCAGTATTTT.